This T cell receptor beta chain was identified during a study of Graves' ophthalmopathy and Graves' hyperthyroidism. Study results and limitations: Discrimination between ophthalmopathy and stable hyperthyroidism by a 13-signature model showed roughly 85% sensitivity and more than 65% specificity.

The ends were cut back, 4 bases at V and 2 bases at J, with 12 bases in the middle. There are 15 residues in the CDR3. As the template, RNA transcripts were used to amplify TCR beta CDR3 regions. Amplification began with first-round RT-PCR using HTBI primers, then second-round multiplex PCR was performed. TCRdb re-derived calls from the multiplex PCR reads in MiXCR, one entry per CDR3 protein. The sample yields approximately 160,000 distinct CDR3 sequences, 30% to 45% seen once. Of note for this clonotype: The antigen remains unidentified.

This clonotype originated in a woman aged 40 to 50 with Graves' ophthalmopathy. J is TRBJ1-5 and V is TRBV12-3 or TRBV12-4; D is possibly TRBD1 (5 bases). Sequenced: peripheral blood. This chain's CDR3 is CASSWGGLGNQPQHF. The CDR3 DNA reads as TGTGCCAGCAGTTGGGGGGGATTGGGCAATCAGCCCCAGCATTTT.